A single TCR beta chain is shown here with its context. Its matching antigen is unknown. The V end lost 1 base, the J end lost 2 bases, and 6 bases lay between the germline ends. This CDR3 is built from 13 residues. Looked up from germline, CDR1 is LGHNA and CDR2 is YSLEER. This sample was included in a study of T cell responses to AZD1222 COVID-19 vaccine. Whole-study results and caveats: Among the donors, most were white British and more were female, and clonal diversity was possibly underestimated. Seropositivity was recorded at baseline in only a handful of AZD1222 recipients.

Sequencing used immunoSEQ multiplex PCR; TCRdb keeps in-frame clones, though not all of them. The top ten clones hold 10% to 15% of a sample with 85,000 to 100,000 clones, more than 80% of them seen once. Here the sequenced sample was peripheral blood, taken on day 0 of AZD1222 vaccination. The TCR comes from an adult in good health. The V and J genes are TRBV4-3 and TRBJ2-7; no clear D gene. The CDR3 DNA sequence: TGCGCCAGCAGCCAAGGAGTGACCTACGAGCAGTACTTC. Its protein is CASSQGVTYEQYF.